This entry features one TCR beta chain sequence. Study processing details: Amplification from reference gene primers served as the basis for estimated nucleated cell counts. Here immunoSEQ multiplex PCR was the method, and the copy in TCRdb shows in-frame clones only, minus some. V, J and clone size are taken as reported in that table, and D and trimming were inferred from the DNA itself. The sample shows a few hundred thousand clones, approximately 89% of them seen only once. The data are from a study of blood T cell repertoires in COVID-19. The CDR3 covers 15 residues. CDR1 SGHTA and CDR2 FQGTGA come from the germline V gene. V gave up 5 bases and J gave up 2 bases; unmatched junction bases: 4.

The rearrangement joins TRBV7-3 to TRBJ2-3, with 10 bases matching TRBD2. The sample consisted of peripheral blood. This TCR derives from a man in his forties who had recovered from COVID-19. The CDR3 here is CASSQGLAITDTQYF. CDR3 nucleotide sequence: TGTGCCAGCAGCCAGGGACTAGCGATCACAGATACGCAGTATTTT.